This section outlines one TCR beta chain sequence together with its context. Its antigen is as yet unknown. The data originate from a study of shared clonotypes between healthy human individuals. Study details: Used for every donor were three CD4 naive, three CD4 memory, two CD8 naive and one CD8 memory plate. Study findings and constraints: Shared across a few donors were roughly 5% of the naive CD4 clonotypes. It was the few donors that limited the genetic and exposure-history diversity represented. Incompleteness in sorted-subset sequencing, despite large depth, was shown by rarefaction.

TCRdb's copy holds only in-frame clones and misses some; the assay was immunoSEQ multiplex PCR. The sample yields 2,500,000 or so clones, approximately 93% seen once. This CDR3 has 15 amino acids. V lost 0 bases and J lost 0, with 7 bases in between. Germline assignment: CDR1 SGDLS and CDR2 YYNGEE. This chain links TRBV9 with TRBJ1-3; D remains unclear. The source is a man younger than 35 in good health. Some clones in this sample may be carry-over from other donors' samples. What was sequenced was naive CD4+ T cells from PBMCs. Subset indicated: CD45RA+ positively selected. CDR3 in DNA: TGTGCCAGCAGCGTAGACAATCCCTCTGGAAACACCATATATTTT. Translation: CASSVDNPSGNTIYF.